Described below is a single T cell receptor (beta chain) sequence and its context. Its antigen is unknown. A much larger clone is a single base away; this may be a read error. The data belong to a study of blood T cells in healthy people across ages. Collection of approximately 9.3 milliliters of peripheral blood was performed for each donor. General study points: Long-lived donors carried more naive CD4+ cells and greater diversity than aged donors.

Per the germline V gene, CDR1 is MNHNY and CDR2 is SVGAGI (reference sequence). The CDR3 has 14 residues. Combining a sample-barcoded 5' primer with a J-beta primer mix, a second PCR ran for 7 to 11 cycles. Every sample gave at least 3 million paired-end reads containing CDR3. Each CDR3 protein is one row after TCRdb ran MiXCR on the 5' RACE reads. The sample shows hundreds of thousands of distinct CDR3 sequences, around 28% of them seen only once. The sample consisted of blood. The J gene is TRBJ1-2, the V gene TRBV6-6; D ambiguous. The TCR comes from a woman of 80 years or more in good health. The CDR3, as DNA: TGTGCCAGCACTTCTGCGGGAACAAACTATGGCTGCACCTTC. Protein sequence: CASTSAGTNYGCTF.